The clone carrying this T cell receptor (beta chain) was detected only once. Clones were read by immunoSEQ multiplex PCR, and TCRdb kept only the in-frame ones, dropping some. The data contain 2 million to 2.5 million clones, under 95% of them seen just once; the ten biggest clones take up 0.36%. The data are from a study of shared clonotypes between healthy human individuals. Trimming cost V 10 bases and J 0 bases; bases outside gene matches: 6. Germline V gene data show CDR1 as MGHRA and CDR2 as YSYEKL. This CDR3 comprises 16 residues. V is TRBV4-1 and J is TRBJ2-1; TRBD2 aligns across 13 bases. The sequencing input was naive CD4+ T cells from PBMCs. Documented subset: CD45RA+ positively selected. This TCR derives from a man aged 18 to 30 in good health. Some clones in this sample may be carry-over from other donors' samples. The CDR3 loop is CATRGTSGTSYNEQFF. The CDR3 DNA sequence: TGCGCCACCAGGGGGACTAGCGGGACCTCCTACAATGAGCAGTTCTTC.